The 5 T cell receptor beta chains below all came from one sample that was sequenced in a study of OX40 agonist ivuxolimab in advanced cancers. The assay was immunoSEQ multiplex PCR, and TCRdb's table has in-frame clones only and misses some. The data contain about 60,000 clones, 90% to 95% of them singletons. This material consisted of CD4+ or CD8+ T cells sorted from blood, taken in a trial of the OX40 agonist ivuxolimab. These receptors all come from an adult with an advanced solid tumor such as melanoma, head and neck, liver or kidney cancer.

CDR3 in amino acids: CASSLTGYQEKLFF. The CDR3 region has the DNA TGTGCCAGCAGTCTGACAGGGTATCAGGAAAAACTGTTTTTT. The J gene is TRBJ1-4, the V gene TRBV2; 7 nucleotides align to TRBD1. The junction had 8 bases not matched to a gene; V was cut back by 5 bases and J by 8 bases. The germline CDR1 and CDR2 sequences are SNHLY and FYNNEI. The length of the CDR3 is 14 residues.

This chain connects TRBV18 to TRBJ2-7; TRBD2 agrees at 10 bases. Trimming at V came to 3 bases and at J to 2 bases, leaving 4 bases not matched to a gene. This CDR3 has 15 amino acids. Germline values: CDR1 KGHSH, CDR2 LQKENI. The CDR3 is CASSPGLAETYEQYF. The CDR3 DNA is TGTGCCAGCTCACCCGGACTAGCGGAGACCTACGAGCAGTACTTC. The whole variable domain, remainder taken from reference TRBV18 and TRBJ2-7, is NAGVMQNPRHLVRRRGQEARLRCSPMKGHSHVYWYRQLPEEGLKFMVYLQKENIIDESGMPKERFSAEFPKEGPSILRIQQVVRGDSAAYFCASSPGLAETYEQYFGPGTRLTVT.

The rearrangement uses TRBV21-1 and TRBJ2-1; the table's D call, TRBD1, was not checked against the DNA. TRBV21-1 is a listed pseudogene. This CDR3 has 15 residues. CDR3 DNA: TGTGCCAGCAGCACTAGGGGCCATCCCTACAATGAGCAGTTCTTC. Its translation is CASSTRGHPYNEQFF.

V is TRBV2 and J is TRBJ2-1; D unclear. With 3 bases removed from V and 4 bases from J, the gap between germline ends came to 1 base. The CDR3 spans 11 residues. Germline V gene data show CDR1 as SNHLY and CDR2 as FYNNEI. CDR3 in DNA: TGTGCCAGCAGTGAGTACAATGAGCAGTTCTTC. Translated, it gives CASSEYNEQFF.

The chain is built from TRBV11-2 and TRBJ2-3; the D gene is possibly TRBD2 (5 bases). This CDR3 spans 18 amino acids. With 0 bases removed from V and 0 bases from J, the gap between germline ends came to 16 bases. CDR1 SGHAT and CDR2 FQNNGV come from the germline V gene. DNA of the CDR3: TGTGCCAGCAGCTTAGATCCCACCACCGGGGTTAGCACAGATACGCAGTATTTT. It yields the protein CASSLDPTTGVSTDTQYF.